Below are 3 T cell receptor beta chains sequenced from a single sample in a study of blood T cells in healthy people across ages. The second PCR ran roughly 6 to 11 cycles with a sample-barcoded 5' primer and J-beta primers. Each CDR3 protein is one row after TCRdb ran MiXCR on the 5' RACE reads. The sample yields 650,000 to 700,000 distinct CDR3 sequences, 32% seen once. Input material: blood. These receptors came from an elderly woman in good health.

This clonotype was counted only a few times. V is TRBV2 and J is TRBJ1-6; D may be TRBD1 (5 bases). Trimming left V 8 bases short and J 5 bases short, with 10 bases between. From germline, CDR1 is SNHLY and CDR2 FYNNEI. This CDR3 is 13 amino acids long. The CDR3 DNA reads TGTGCCAGCGGGGGGATTGATAATTCACCCCTCCACTTT. Encoded protein: CASGGIDNSPLHF.

This chain links TRBV7-9 with TRBJ2-5; D possibly corresponds to TRBD2 (7 bases). V was pared by 9 bases and J by 11 bases, with 19 bases between. This CDR3 contains 12 residues. CDR1 is SEHNR and CDR2 is FQNEAQ in the germline V gene (reference sequence). This chain's CDR3 is CASNPGGHEQYF. The CDR3 DNA is TGTGCCAGTAACCCCGGGGGGCATGAGCAGTACTTC.

The chain carries TRBV12-3 or TRBV12-4 and TRBJ2-3; TRBD2 agrees at 8 bases. The V and J ends lost 5 bases and 2 bases, in that order; junction bases with no gene match: 6. This CDR3 comprises 15 residues. DNA of the CDR3: TGTGCCAGCAGTCGATCGGGAGGGGACACAGATACGCAGTATTTT. Amino acid sequence: CASSRSGGDTDTQYF.